A single sample is the source of the 18 T cell receptor beta chains below, sequenced in a study of CD8+ T cells in alopecia areata. As the sequencing template, cDNA was produced by extracting RNA and reverse transcribing it. Using immunoSEQ multiplex PCR, the repertoire was profiled, and TCRdb retains in-frame clones only, with some absent. The data hold 64,000 or so clones, with just over 45% observed a single time. As to treatment: oral pan-JAK inhibitor, 5-10 mg twice daily. The sample was CD8+ T cells sorted from blood, taken at approximately week 39, from a patient treated with tofacitinib. All receptors derive from a human donor with alopecia areata.

The gene calls are TRBV19 and TRBJ2-1; D is unclear. V lost 1 base and J lost 7, with 11 bases in between. The CDR3 loop spans 14 amino acids. CDR1 and CDR2 (germline): LNHDA, SQIVND (reference sequence). The CDR3 loop is CASSIVAGFNEQFF. DNA for the CDR3: TGTGCCAGTAGTATAGTAGCAGGCTTTAATGAGCAGTTCTTC.

The J gene is TRBJ2-2, the V gene TRBV29-1, with 9 bases fitting TRBD1. Germline CDR1 and CDR2: SQVTM and ANQGSEA. This CDR3 spans 15 amino acids. After removal of 6 bases from V and 3 bases from J, the junction contained 8 bases not matched to a gene. The CDR3 region has the DNA TGCAGCGTAAAAACAGGGGGCGCGGACACCGGGGAGCTGTTTTTT. It yields the protein CSVKTGGADTGELFF.

V is TRBV4-1 and J is TRBJ2-7, with 9 nucleotides matching TRBD2. Per the germline V gene, CDR1 is MGHRA and CDR2 is YSYEKL. V shed 1 base, J shed 4 bases, and the junction held 5 bases outside the gene matches. This CDR3 is 15 amino acids long. The chain's CDR3 is CASSQAPSGTYEQYF. CDR3 sequence (DNA): TGCGCCAGCAGCCAAGCGCCTAGCGGGACGTACGAGCAGTACTTC.

This clone was found a few times. The chain has TRBV25-1 and TRBJ2-7; unclear D gene. V lost 1 base and J 7 bases, leaving 11 bases between the germline ends. Germline CDR1 reads MGHDK; CDR2 reads SYGVNS. This CDR3 has 13 amino acids. In DNA form, the CDR3 reads TGTGCCAGCAGTGAATTGGGCGTGGGGGAGCAGTACTTC. This translates into CASSELGVGEQYF.

The table lists this clone with a few counts. CDR3 residues: CASSLTGDIGELFF. The CDR3 bases are TGTGCCAGCAGTTTGACAGGGGACATCGGGGAGCTGTTTTTT. The chain carries TRBV28 and TRBJ2-2; 8 bases are shared with TRBD1. The CDR3 runs to 14 residues. Trimming at V came to 3 bases and at J to 7 bases, leaving 4 bases not matched to a gene. Germline-derived CDR1 and CDR2 are MDHEN and SYDVKM.

The chain has TRBV6-5 and TRBJ2-3; D not certain. V gave up 6 bases and J gave up 6 bases, with 7 bases separating them. The CDR3 spans 11 residues. Germline loops: CDR1 MNHEY, CDR2 SVGAGI. CDR3 protein: CASRTADTQYF. DNA for the CDR3: TGTGCCAGCAGGACTGCGGATACGCAGTATTTT.

This sequence joins TRBV29-1 and TRBJ2-5; perhaps D is TRBD1 or TRBD2 (5 bases each). The germline CDR1 and CDR2 sequences are SQVTM and ANQGSEA. The CDR3 has 16 amino acids. Between the trimmed V and J ends, which lost 1 base and 0 bases, there was a span of 15 bases. DNA for the CDR3: TGCAGCGTTGAAGCACCGGGACCTAGGTACCAAGAGACCCAGTACTTC. Amino acid sequence: CSVEAPGPRYQETQYF.

This chain links TRBV9 with TRBJ2-7; tentatively, D is TRBD2 (6 bases). Trimming shortened V by 4 bases and J by 6 bases, and 14 bases separated the two germline ends. The CDR3 totals 13 residues. Per germline, CDR1 SGDLS and CDR2 YYNGEE. The DNA for the CDR3 is TGTGCCAGCAGCCTTGGTACTAGCAGCGAGCAGTACTTC. Translating gives CASSLGTSSEQYF.

The V and J genes are TRBV5-6 and TRBJ1-5; 7 bases match TRBD1. The germline gives CDR1 SGHDT, CDR2 YYEEEE. The trim removed 4 bases at V and 11 bases at J, leaving 12 bases unmatched. The CDR3 runs to 14 residues. CDR3 DNA sequence: TGTGCCAGCAGCCTGGCAGGGGGTGATGTGGCCCAGCATTTT. This translates into CASSLAGGDVAQHF.

In its sample, this clone was seen a few times. The J gene is TRBJ2-5, the V gene TRBV29-1; TRBD1 matches at 9 bases. Germline V gives CDR1 SQVTM, CDR2 ANQGSEA. The V gene end was trimmed by 2 bases and the J gene end by 6 bases; junction bases not matched to a gene: 10. This CDR3 is built from 15 residues. CDR3 nucleotides: TGCAGCGTTGAAAGGACAGGGGAGTTCGCGCAGACCCAGTACTTC. Protein: CSVERTGEFAQTQYF.

The chain joins TRBV11-2 to TRBJ2-3; 9 positions match TRBD2. Trimming took 8 bases from V and 4 from J; bases not matched to a gene: 10. There are 15 residues in the CDR3. Germline lookup yields CDR1 SGHAT and CDR2 FQNNGV. The CDR3 is CASHKGAGGPDTQYF. The CDR3 nucleotides read TGTGCCAGCCACAAAGGCGCGGGAGGGCCAGATACGCAGTATTTT.

In this sample, this clone turned up a few times. V is TRBV30 and J is TRBJ2-7, with D unclear. V lost 2 bases to trimming and J lost 3 bases, with 14 bases between them. The CDR3 spans 14 residues. Germline V lookup: CDR1 GTSNPN, CDR2 SVGIG (reference sequence). The CDR3 nucleotides are TGTGCCTGGAGTCCCTCGACGGGCCTCTACGAGCAGTACTTC. As protein: CAWSPSTGLYEQYF.

The chain has TRBV4-1 and TRBJ2-1; the D gene could be TRBD1 or TRBD2 (6 bases each). CDR1 and CDR2 from the germline V gene are MGHRA and YSYEKL. The CDR3 is made up of 17 amino acids. Trimming shortened V by 4 bases and J by 3 bases, and 19 bases separated the two germline ends. The CDR3 here is CASSRVIGGGGYNEQFF. DNA of the CDR3: TGCGCCAGCAGCCGAGTAATAGGGGGAGGAGGCTACAATGAGCAGTTCTTC.

This clone has more than one count but fewer than ten. V is TRBV25-1 and J is TRBJ2-5; D gene unclear. The closer fit of TRBJ2-7 to the DNA end suggests the J call may be wrong. CDR3 length: 13 amino acids. Germline assignment: CDR1 MGHDK and CDR2 SYGVNS. The CDR3: CASSETLSYEQYF. The DNA for the CDR3 is TGTGCCAGCAGTGAAACTCTCTCCTACGAGCAGTACTTC.

This clone was recorded a few times. This chain uses TRBV6-6 with TRBJ2-3; D perhaps matches TRBD2 (6 bases). CDR1 and CDR2 from the germline V gene are MNHNY and SVGAGI (reference sequence). The CDR3 consists of 16 residues. V lost 6 bases to trimming and J lost 2 bases, with 18 bases between them. CDR3 amino acids: CASRGIPGLHTDTQYF. CDR3 nucleotides: TGTGCCAGCAGGGGGATTCCGGGACTTCACACAGATACGCAGTATTTT.

The rearrangement uses TRBV30 and TRBJ2-7, with TRBD2 matching 14 bases. This CDR3 comprises 16 residues. The V gene end was trimmed by 1 base and the J gene end by 2 bases; junction bases not matched to a gene: 4. Germline CDR1 and CDR2: GTSNPN and SVGIG (reference sequence). The CDR3: CAWSAGLAGVAYEQYF. The CDR3 nucleotides are TGTGCCTGGAGTGCGGGACTAGCGGGAGTCGCCTACGAGCAGTACTTC.

The J gene is TRBJ1-2, the V gene TRBV19, with D hard to call. The CDR3 is 14 residues long. Germline CDR1 LNHDA, CDR2 SQIVND (reference sequence). The V end lost 6 bases, the J end lost 6 bases, and 17 bases lay between the germline ends. CDR3 amino acids: CASRDWVARHGYTF. CDR3 bases: TGTGCCAGTAGGGACTGGGTCGCTCGGCATGGCTACACCTTC.

There are a few counts of this clone. The rearrangement links TRBV9 to TRBJ2-3, with 7 bases lining up with TRBD2. Germline V lookup: CDR1 SGDLS, CDR2 YYNGEE. V lost 2 bases to trimming and J lost 3 bases; unmatched junction nucleotides: 15. The length of the CDR3 is 18 residues. CDR3 residues: CASSVHAGEIERTDTQYF. Written as DNA, the CDR3 is TGTGCCAGCAGCGTCCACGCGGGGGAGATCGAACGGACAGATACGCAGTATTTT.